One sample yielded the 10 T cell receptor beta chains listed below, sequenced in a study of immune cell composition in non-small cell lung cancer. Normal lung sampling was at least 3 cm from the tumour, as distant as possible. Produced via immunoSEQ multiplex PCR; TCRdb's table is partial and in-frame only. The sample gives approximately 1,000 clones, 75% to 85% of which show up once; 20% is in the top ten. Input material: non-adjacent lung tissue. The receptors derive from a human donor with non-small cell lung cancer.

The chain uses TRBV6-1 and TRBJ1-5; D is ambiguous. Germline V lookup: CDR1 MNHNS, CDR2 SASEGT. This CDR3 has 14 amino acids. Trimming took off 2 bases at V and 2 bases at J, with 7 bases between the two ends. The CDR3 sequence: CASSEFRGNQPQHF. DNA of the CDR3: TGTGCCAGCAGTGAATTTAGGGGCAATCAGCCCCAGCATTTT.

This clone was found once. The chain couples TRBV19 to TRBJ1-5, with D perhaps TRBD1 (5 bases). The V end lost 5 bases, the J end lost 2 bases, and 10 bases lay between the germline ends. Germline V gene data show CDR1 as LNHDA and CDR2 as SQIVND (reference sequence). The CDR3 is 14 amino acids. The CDR3 DNA reads TGTGCCAGTAGTGCTCAGGGTGGCAATCAGCCCCAGCATTTT. Residues: CASSAQGGNQPQHF.

This chain links TRBV7-2 with TRBJ2-7; D tentatively fits TRBD1 or TRBD2 (7 bases each). Trimming cost V 5 bases and J 3 bases, with 20 bases left between them. Germline-derived CDR1 and CDR2 are SGHTA and FQGNSA. CDR3 length: 16 amino acids. In nucleotides, the CDR3 is TGTGCCAGCAGCCCAGGGGGGGGCCGGATACACTACGAGCAGTACTTC. Its translation: CASSPGGGRIHYEQYF.

This chain links TRBV23-1 with TRBJ2-3, with unresolved D. TRBV23-1 qualifies as an ORF whose function is uncertain. The V end lost 3 bases, the J end lost 5 bases, and 12 bases lay between the germline ends. This CDR3 region has 14 residues. The CDR3 DNA is TGCGCCAGCAGTCATGGGCAGGCTAGAGATACGCAGTATTTT. Amino acid sequence: CASSHGQARDTQYF.

The rearrangement joins TRBV6-5 to TRBJ1-2, with D tentatively TRBD1 (5 bases). Trimming stripped 4 bases from V and 7 bases from J, with 22 bases between. Per the germline V gene, CDR1 is MNHEY and CDR2 is SVGAGI. The CDR3 sequence is 16 residues long. The CDR3 bases are TGTGCCAGCAGTTGGGGGGGTAGGGCGGCTCCGGGTGGCTACACCTTC. Its translation: CASSWGGRAAPGGYTF.

The chain links TRBV25-1 to TRBJ1-2, with D unclear. The CDR3 length is 14 residues. V was trimmed by 6 bases and J by 4 bases, leaving 15 bases between them. The V gene's germline CDR1 is MGHDK and CDR2 SYGVNS. The CDR3 sequence is CASSGDWVSYGYTF. CDR3 sequence (DNA): TGTGCCAGCAGCGGCGATTGGGTCAGCTATGGCTACACCTTC.

V usage is TRBV7-3 and J usage is TRBJ2-1, with 9 positions matching TRBD2. Germline-derived CDR1 and CDR2 are SGHTA and FQGTGA. This CDR3 contains 16 residues. The ends lost 2 bases at V and 4 bases at J; junction bases unmatched: 6. The DNA of the CDR3 is TGTGCCAGCAGCTTATATGCTAGCGGGGCGTACAATGAGCAGTTCTTC. Amino acid sequence: CASSLYASGAYNEQFF.

The chain couples TRBV7-9 to TRBJ1-1; D not resolved. The germline V gene has CDR1 SEHNR and CDR2 FQNEAQ (reference sequence). V was pared by 4 bases and J by 7 bases, with 16 bases between. The CDR3 length is 14 residues. As DNA, the CDR3 is TGTGCCAGCAGCTCGAGCGGAGGGTTCCTTGAAGCTTTCTTT. Protein: CASSSSGGFLEAFF.

The rearrangement joins TRBV19 to TRBJ2-3, with D perhaps matching TRBD1 or TRBD2 (5 bases each). CDR1 is LNHDA and CDR2 is SQIVND in the germline V gene (reference sequence). V was cut by 4 bases and J by 6 bases, with 8 bases left in between. This CDR3 is 12 amino acids long. The CDR3 here is CASSRGIDTQYF. CDR3 DNA sequence: TGTGCCAGTAGTAGGGGGATCGATACGCAGTATTTT.

The J gene is TRBJ1-1, the V gene TRBV6-5; a possible D gene is TRBD1 (5 bases). CDR3 length: 11 residues. V was pared by 0 bases and J by 11 bases, with 7 bases between. Looked up from germline, CDR1 is MNHEY and CDR2 is SVGAGI. This chain's CDR3 is CASSYSGGAFF. For the CDR3, the DNA is TGTGCCAGCAGTTACTCGGGGGGGGCTTTCTTT.